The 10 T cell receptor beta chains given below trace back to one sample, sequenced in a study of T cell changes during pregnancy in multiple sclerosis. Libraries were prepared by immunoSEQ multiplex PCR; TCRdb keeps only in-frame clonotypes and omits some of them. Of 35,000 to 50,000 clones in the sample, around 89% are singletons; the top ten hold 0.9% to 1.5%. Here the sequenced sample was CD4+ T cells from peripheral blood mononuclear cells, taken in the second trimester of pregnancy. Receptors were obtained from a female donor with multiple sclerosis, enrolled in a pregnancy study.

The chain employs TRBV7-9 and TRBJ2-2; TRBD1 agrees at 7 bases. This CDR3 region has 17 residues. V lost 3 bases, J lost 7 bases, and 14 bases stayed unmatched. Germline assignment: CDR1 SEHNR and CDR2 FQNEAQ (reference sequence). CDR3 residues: CASSFGGQVALIGELFF. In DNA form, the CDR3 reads TGTGCCAGCAGCTTTGGAGGACAGGTCGCTCTTATCGGGGAGCTGTTTTTT. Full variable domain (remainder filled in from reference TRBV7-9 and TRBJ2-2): DTGVSQNPRHKITKRGQNVTFRCDPISEHNRLYWYRQTLGQGPEFLTYFQNEAQLEKSRLLSDRFSAERPKGSFSTLEIQRTEQGDSAMYLCASSFGGQVALIGELFFGEGSRLTVL.

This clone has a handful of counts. The CDR3 protein is CSVDRQGAEAFF. The CDR3 region has the DNA TGCAGCGTTGATCGACAGGGCGCTGAAGCTTTCTTT. V and J are TRBV29-1 and TRBJ1-1; 7 bases align to TRBD1. The V segment lost 3 bases and the J segment 6 bases; nucleotides outside the gene matches: 4. There are 12 residues in the CDR3. Germline CDR1 is SQVTM and CDR2 is ANQGSEA.

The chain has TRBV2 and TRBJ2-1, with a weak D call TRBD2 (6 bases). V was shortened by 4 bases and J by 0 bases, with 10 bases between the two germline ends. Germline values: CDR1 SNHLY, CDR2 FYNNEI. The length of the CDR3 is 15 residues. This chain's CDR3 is CASSGRDFSYNEQFF. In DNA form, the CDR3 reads TGTGCCAGCAGTGGGAGGGACTTCTCCTACAATGAGCAGTTCTTC.

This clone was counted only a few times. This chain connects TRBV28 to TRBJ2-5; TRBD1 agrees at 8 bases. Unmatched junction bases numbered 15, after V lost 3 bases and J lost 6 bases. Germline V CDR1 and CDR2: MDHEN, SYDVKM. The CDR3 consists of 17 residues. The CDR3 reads CASSFHTRQGPWKTQYF. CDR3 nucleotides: TGTGCCAGCAGTTTCCACACCCGACAGGGGCCATGGAAGACCCAGTACTTC.

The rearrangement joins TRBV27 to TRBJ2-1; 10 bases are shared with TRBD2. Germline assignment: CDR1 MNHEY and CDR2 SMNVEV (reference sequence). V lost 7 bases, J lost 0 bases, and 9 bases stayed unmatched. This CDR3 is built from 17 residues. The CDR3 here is CASTELAGWRSYNEQFF. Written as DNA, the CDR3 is TGTGCCAGCACGGAACTAGCGGGGTGGCGCTCCTACAATGAGCAGTTCTTC.

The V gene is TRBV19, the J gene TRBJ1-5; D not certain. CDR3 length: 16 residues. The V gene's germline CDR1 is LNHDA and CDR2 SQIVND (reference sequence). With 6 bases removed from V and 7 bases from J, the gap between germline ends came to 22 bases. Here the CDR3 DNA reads TGTGCCAGTAGGGACTTCGGTCGTGGTTTTGAGCAGCCCCAGCATTTT. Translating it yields CASRDFGRGFEQPQHF.

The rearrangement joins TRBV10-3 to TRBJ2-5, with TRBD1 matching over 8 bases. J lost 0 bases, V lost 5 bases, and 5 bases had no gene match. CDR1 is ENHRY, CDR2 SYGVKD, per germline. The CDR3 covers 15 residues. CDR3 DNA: TGTGCCATCAGTCCCGGACAGGGACACCAAGAGACCCAGTACTTC. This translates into CAISPGQGHQETQYF.

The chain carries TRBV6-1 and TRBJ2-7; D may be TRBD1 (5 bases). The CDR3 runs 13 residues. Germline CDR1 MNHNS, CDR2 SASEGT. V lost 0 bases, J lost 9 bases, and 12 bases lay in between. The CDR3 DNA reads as TGTGCCAGCAGTGAAGCGGTAAGGGGTGCGCAGTACTTC. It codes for CASSEAVRGAQYF.

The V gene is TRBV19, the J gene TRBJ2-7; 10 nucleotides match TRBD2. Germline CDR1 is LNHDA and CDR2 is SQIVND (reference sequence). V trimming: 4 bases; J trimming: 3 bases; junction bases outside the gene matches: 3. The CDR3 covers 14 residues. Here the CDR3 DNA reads TGTGCCAGTAGTAGTTCTAGCGGGGGCTACGAGCAGTACTTC. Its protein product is CASSSSSGGYEQYF. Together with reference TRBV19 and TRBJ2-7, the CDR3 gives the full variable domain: DGGITQSPKYLFRKEGQNVTLSCEQNLNHDAMYWYRQDPGQGLRLIYYSQIVNDFQKGDIAEGYSVSREKKESFPLTVTSAQKNPTAFYLCASSSSSGGYEQYFGPGTRLTVT.

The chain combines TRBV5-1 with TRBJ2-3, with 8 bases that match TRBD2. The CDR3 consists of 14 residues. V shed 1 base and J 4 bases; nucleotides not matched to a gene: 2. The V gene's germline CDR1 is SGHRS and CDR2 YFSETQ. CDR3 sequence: CASSLSGGSDTQYF. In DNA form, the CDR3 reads TGCGCCAGCAGCTTGAGCGGGGGATCAGATACGCAGTATTTT. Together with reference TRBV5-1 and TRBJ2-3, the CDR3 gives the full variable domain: KAGVTQTPRYLIKTRGQQVTLSCSPISGHRSVSWYQQTPGQGLQFLFEYFSETQRNKGNFPGRFSGRQFSNSRSEMNVSTLELGDSALYLCASSLSGGSDTQYFGPGTRLTVL.